The 10 T cell receptor beta chains given below trace back to one sample, sequenced in a study of vaccination effects on CD4 cells after COVID-19. Antigens of these TCRs are unknown. The ViraFEST assay expanded antigen-specific CD4+ T cells with viral peptide pools before sequencing. The culture ran for 10 days, and then CD4+ T cells were isolated. Vaccinees lacked prior SARS-CoV-2 infection and tested negative for nucleocapsid antibodies. Generated by immunoSEQ multiplex PCR, the TCRdb table keeps only in-frame clones and is missing some. The sample shows about 23,000 clones, approximately 73% of them seen only once. The material sequenced was CD4+ T cells from PBMCs cultured with SARS-CoV-2 spike peptides, taken before COVID-19 vaccination. The receptors were sampled from a human donor who received a COVID-19 vaccine.

V gene TRBV3-1 (or the pseudogene TRBV3-2) combines with J gene TRBJ2-7; 8 nucleotides line up with TRBD2. Germline V gene lookup returns CDR1 LGHDT and CDR2 YNNKEL (reference sequence). Germline trimming cut 2 bases from V and 2 bases from J; bases unmatched to any gene: 5. The CDR3 is made up of 15 amino acids. The CDR3 loop is CASSQTSGGTYEQYF. CDR3 nucleotide sequence: TGTGCCAGCAGCCAAACTAGCGGAGGGACCTACGAGCAGTACTTC.

The V gene is TRBV28, the J gene TRBJ1-2; 9 bases match TRBD1. CDR1 is MDHEN and CDR2 is SYDVKM in the germline V gene. This CDR3 has 14 residues. After removal of 7 bases from V and 4 bases from J, the junction contained 7 bases not matched to a gene. DNA for the CDR3: TGTGCCAGCACCACCGGACAGGGGCCCTATGGCTACACCTTC. Translating gives CASTTGQGPYGYTF.

This clone was counted a few times. The chain uses TRBV3-1 (or the pseudogene TRBV3-2) and TRBJ1-5; TRBD1 might be the D (6 bases). CDR1 and CDR2 (germline): LGHDT, YNNKEL (reference sequence). The CDR3 consists of 14 residues. The V gene lost 3 bases and the J gene lost 5 bases, with 11 bases spanning the gap. The CDR3 here is CASSHTGKDQPQHF. Written as DNA, the CDR3 is TGTGCCAGCAGCCACACAGGGAAAGATCAGCCCCAGCATTTT.

This chain's CDR3 is CASSTGTSGSYEQYF. The CDR3 region has the DNA TGTGCCAGCAGCACCGGGACTAGCGGCTCCTACGAGCAGTACTTC. This chain links TRBV19 with TRBJ2-7; 11 bases are shared with TRBD2. Germline V gene data show CDR1 as LNHDA and CDR2 as SQIVND (reference sequence). The junction had 7 bases not matched to a gene; V was cut back by 9 bases and J by 0 bases. The CDR3 covers 15 residues.

The rearrangement joins TRBV6-1 to TRBJ1-5; D possibly corresponds to TRBD1 (6 bases). The V gene's germline CDR1 is MNHNS and CDR2 SASEGT. The germline V and J ends were trimmed by 4 bases and 0 bases, with 13 bases remaining between them. This CDR3 contains 16 residues. The CDR3 is CASSVGGADSNQPQHF. The CDR3 DNA reads as TGTGCCAGCAGTGTAGGGGGGGCCGATAGCAATCAGCCCCAGCATTTT.

V and J are TRBV10-2 and TRBJ1-5, with D possibly TRBD1 on 5 matching bases. V dropped 7 bases and J dropped 1 base, with 11 bases sitting between them. The CDR3 runs 14 residues. Germline loops: CDR1 WSHSY, CDR2 SAAADI. The CDR3 DNA follows: TGCGCCAGCAACCAGGGAGGGAGCAATCAGCCCCAGCATTTT. Translating gives CASNQGGSNQPQHF.

The chain recombines TRBV21-1 with TRBJ2-3. TRBV21-1 is a known pseudogene. The length of the CDR3 is 15 residues. The CDR3 sequence: CASLRRGDLGDTQYF. In DNA, the CDR3 is TGTGCCAGCCTACGGAGGGGGGACCTCGGGGATACGCAGTATTTT.

This clone was recorded a few times. As DNA, the CDR3 is TGTGCCAGCAGCTTGTTTGGTGGGGACACCGGGGAGCTGTTTTTT. Protein: CASSLFGGDTGELFF. The chain recombines TRBV5-4 with TRBJ2-2, with D uncertain. Germline CDR1 is SGHNT and CDR2 is YYREEE (reference sequence). Trimming took off 1 base at V and 3 bases at J, with 10 bases between the two ends. This CDR3 is 15 amino acids long.

This clone appeared a few times. This rearrangement joins TRBV7-8 to TRBJ1-3; D is ambiguous. The CDR3 has 12 residues. Germline V lookup: CDR1 SGHVS, CDR2 FQNEAQ. V was pared by 5 bases and J by 6 bases, with 8 bases between. The CDR3 spells CASSALQNTIYF. The DNA for the CDR3 is TGTGCCAGCAGCGCACTTCAAAACACCATATATTTT.

This clone was seen just once. The chain combines TRBV3-1 (or the pseudogene TRBV3-2) with TRBJ1-5, with D possibly TRBD1 on 5 matching bases. Germline V lookup: CDR1 LGHDT, CDR2 YNNKEL (reference sequence). V gave up 1 base and J gave up 0 bases, with 10 bases separating them. The CDR3 sequence is 16 residues long. CDR3 residues: CASSQAGPDSNQPQHF. The CDR3 DNA sequence: TGTGCCAGCAGCCAAGCGGGACCAGATAGCAATCAGCCCCAGCATTTT.